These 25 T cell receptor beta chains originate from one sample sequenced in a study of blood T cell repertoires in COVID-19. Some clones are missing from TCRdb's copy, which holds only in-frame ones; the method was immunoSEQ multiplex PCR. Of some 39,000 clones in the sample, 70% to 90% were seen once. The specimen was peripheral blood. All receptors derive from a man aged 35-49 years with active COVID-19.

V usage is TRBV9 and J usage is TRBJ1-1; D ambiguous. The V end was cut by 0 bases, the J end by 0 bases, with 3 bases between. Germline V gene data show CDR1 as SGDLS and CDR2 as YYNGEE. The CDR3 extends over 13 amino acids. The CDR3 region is CASSVAVNTEAFF. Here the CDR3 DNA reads TGTGCCAGCAGCGTAGCTGTGAACACTGAAGCTTTCTTT.

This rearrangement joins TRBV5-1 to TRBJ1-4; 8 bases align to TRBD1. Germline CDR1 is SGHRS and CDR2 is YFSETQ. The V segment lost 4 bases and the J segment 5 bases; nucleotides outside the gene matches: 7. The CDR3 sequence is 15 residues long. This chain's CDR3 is CASSPGQGQNEKLFF. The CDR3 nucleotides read TGCGCCAGCAGCCCTGGACAGGGACAGAATGAAAAACTGTTTTTT.

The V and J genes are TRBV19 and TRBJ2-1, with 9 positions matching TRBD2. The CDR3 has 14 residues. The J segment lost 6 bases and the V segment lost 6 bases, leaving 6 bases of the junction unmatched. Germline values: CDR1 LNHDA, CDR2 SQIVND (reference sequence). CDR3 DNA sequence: TGTGCCAGTAGCCTTAGCGGGGGCCCCAATGAGCAGTTCTTC. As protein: CASSLSGGPNEQFF.

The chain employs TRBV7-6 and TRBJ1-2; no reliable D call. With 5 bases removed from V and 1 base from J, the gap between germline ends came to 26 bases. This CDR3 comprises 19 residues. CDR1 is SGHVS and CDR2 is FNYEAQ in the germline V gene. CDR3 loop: CASSPLVSSGGAFNYGYTF. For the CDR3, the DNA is TGTGCCAGCAGCCCGCTTGTAAGCTCCGGCGGCGCCTTTAACTATGGCTACACCTTC.

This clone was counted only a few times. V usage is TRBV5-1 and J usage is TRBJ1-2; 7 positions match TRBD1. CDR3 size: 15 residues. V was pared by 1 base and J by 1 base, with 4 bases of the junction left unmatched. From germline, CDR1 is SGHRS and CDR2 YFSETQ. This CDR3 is CASSLSGQLNYGYTF. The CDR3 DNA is TGCGCCAGCAGCTTGTCGGGACAGCTTAACTATGGCTACACCTTC.

As DNA, the CDR3 is TGTGCCAGCGCCGCGGGCGGAGCGGGGAACATTCAGTACTTC. Its protein product is CASAAGGAGNIQYF. The V call is TRBV7-3, the J call TRBJ2-4; TRBD2 matches at 7 bases. The CDR3 extends over 14 amino acids. The V segment lost 8 bases and the J segment 7 bases; nucleotides outside the gene matches: 11. Germline V gene lookup returns CDR1 SGHTA and CDR2 FQGTGA.

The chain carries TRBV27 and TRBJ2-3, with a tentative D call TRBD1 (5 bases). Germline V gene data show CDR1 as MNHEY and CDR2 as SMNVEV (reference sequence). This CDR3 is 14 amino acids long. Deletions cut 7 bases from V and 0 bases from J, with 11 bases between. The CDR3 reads CASTWGGSTDTQYF. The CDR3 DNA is TGTGCCAGCACCTGGGGCGGCAGCACAGATACGCAGTATTTT.

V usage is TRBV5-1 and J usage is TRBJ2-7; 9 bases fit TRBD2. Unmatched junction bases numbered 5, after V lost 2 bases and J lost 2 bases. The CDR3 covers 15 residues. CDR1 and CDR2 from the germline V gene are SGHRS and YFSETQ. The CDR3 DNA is TGCGCCAGCAGCTTCGGTGCTAGCGGGACCTACGAGCAGTACTTC. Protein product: CASSFGASGTYEQYF.

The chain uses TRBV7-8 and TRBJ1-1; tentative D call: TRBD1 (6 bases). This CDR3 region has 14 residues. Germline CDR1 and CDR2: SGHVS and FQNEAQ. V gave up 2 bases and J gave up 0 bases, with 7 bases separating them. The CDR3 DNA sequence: TGTGCCAGCAGCTTACAGGGGATGAACACTGAAGCTTTCTTT. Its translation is CASSLQGMNTEAFF.

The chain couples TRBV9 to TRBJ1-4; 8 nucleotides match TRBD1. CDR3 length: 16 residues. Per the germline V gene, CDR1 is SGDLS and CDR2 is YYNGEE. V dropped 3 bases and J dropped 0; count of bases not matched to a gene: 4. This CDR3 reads CASSGGTGATNEKLFF. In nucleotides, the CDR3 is TGTGCCAGCAGCGGTGGGACAGGAGCAACTAATGAAAAACTGTTTTTT.

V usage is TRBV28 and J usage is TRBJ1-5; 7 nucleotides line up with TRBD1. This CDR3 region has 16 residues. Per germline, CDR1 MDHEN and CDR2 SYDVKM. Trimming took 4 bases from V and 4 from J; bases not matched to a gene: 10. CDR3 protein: CASSSRQGRGNQPQHF. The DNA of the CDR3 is TGTGCCAGCAGTTCAAGACAGGGAAGGGGTAATCAGCCCCAGCATTTT.

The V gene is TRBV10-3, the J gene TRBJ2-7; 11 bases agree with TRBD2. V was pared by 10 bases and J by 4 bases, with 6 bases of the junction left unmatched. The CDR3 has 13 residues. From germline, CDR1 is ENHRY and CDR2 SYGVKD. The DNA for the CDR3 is TGTGCCACCGGAACTAGCGGGAGTTACGAGCAGTACTTC. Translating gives CATGTSGSYEQYF.

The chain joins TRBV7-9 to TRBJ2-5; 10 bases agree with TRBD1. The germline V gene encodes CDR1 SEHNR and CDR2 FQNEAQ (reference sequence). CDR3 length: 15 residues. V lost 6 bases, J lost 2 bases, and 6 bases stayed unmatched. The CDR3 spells CASSFDRGRQETQYF. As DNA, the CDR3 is TGTGCCAGCAGTTTTGACAGGGGGCGGCAAGAGACCCAGTACTTC. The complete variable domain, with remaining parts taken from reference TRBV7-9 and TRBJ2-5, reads DTGVSQNPRHKITKRGQNVTFRCDPISEHNRLYWYRQTLGQGPEFLTYFQNEAQLEKSRLLSDRFSAERPKGSFSTLEIQRTEQGDSAMYLCASSFDRGRQETQYFGPGTRLLVL.

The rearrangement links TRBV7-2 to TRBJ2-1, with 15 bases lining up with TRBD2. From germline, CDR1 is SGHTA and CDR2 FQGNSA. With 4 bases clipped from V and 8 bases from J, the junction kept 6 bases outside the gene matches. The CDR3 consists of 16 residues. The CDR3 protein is CASSSWTSGRVYEQFF. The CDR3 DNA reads TGTGCCAGCAGCTCCTGGACTAGCGGGAGGGTTTATGAGCAGTTCTTC. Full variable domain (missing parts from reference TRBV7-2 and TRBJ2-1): GAGVSQSPSNKVTEKGKDVELRCDPISGHTALYWYRQSLGQGLEFLIYFQGNSAPDKSGLPSDRFSAERTGGSVSTLTIQRTQQEDSAVYLCASSSWTSGRVYEQFFGPGTRLTVL.

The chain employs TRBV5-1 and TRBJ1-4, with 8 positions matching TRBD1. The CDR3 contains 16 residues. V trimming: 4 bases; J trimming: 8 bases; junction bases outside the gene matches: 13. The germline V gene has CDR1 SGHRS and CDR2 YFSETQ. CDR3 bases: TGCGCCAGCAGCGCAACCCAGGGGGCGCAGGCCGAAAAACTGTTTTTT. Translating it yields CASSATQGAQAEKLFF.

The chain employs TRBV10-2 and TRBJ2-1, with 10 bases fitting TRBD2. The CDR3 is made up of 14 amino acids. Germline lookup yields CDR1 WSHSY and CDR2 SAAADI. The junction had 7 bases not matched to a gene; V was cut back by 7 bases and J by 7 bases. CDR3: CASTLAGARNEQFF. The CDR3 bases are TGCGCCAGCACTCTAGCGGGAGCACGGAATGAGCAGTTCTTC.

CDR3 DNA: TGTGCCAGCAGCCAGGGGGGAGGCCCCTACGAGCAGTACTTC. Translation: CASSQGGGPYEQYF. This chain links TRBV4-2 with TRBJ2-7; the D gene is possibly TRBD2 (6 bases). The germline gives CDR1 LGHNA, CDR2 YNFKEQ. This CDR3 spans 14 amino acids. V was shortened by 3 bases and J by 2 bases, with 11 bases between the two germline ends.

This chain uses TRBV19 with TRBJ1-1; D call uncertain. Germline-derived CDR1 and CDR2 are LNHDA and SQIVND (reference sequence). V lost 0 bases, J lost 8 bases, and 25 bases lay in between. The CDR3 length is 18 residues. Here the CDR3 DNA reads TGTGCCAGTAGTATAGAACCATCGCGACTTCTTCCTAACCGCGAAGCTTTCTTT. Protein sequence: CASSIEPSRLLPNREAFF.

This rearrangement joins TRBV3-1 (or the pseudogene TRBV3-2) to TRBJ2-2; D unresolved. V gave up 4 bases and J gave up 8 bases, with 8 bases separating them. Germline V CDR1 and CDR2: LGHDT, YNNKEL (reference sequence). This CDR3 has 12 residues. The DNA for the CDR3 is TGTGCCAGCAGCCCCACCAGTGGGGAGCTGTTTTTT. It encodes CASSPTSGELFF.

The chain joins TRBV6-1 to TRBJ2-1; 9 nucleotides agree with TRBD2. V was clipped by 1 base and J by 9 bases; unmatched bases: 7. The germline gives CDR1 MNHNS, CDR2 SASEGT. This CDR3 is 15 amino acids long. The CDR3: CASSEGLAVRGEQFF. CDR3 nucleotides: TGTGCCAGCAGTGAAGGACTAGCGGTGAGGGGTGAGCAGTTCTTC.

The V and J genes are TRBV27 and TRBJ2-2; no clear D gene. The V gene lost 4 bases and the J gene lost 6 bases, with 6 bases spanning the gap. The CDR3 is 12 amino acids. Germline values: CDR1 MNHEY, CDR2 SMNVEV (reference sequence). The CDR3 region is CASSSLAGELFF. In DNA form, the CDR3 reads TGTGCCAGCAGTTCCTTAGCCGGGGAGCTGTTTTTT.

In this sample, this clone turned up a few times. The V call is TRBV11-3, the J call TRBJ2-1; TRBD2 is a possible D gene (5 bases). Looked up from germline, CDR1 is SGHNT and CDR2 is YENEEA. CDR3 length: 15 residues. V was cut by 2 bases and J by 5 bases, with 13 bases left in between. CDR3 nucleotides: TGTGCCAGCAGCTTAAGAAGCGGAGTCCACAATGAGCAGTTCTTC. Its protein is CASSLRSGVHNEQFF.

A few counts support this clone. The CDR3 bases are TGTGCCGGGGGGTTTGGCGCGGGATCACCCCTCCACTTT. This gives the protein CAGGFGAGSPLHF. The rearrangement joins TRBV5-5 to TRBJ1-6, with D possibly being TRBD1 (5 bases). Germline CDR1 is SGHKS and CDR2 is YYEKEE (reference sequence). Deletions cut 10 bases from V and 10 bases from J, with 18 bases between. There are 13 residues in the CDR3.

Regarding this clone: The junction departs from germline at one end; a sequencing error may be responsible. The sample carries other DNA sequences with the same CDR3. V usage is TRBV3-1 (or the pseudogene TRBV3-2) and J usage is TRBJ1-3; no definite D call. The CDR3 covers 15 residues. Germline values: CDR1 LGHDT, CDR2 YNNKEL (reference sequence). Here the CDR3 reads CASSQGPSGENTIYF. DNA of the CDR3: TGTGCCAGTAGCCAAGGGCCCTCCGGAGAAAACACCATATATTTT.

Here the CDR3 reads CASISAAGGGDTQYF. The CDR3 DNA reads TGTGCCAGCATCTCCGCGGCAGGGGGAGGAGATACGCAGTATTTT. The chain employs TRBV6-5 and TRBJ2-3; D perhaps matches TRBD1 (7 bases). V lost 7 bases, J lost 5 bases, and 19 bases lay in between. Germline V CDR1 and CDR2: MNHEY, SVGAGI. The CDR3 totals 15 residues.